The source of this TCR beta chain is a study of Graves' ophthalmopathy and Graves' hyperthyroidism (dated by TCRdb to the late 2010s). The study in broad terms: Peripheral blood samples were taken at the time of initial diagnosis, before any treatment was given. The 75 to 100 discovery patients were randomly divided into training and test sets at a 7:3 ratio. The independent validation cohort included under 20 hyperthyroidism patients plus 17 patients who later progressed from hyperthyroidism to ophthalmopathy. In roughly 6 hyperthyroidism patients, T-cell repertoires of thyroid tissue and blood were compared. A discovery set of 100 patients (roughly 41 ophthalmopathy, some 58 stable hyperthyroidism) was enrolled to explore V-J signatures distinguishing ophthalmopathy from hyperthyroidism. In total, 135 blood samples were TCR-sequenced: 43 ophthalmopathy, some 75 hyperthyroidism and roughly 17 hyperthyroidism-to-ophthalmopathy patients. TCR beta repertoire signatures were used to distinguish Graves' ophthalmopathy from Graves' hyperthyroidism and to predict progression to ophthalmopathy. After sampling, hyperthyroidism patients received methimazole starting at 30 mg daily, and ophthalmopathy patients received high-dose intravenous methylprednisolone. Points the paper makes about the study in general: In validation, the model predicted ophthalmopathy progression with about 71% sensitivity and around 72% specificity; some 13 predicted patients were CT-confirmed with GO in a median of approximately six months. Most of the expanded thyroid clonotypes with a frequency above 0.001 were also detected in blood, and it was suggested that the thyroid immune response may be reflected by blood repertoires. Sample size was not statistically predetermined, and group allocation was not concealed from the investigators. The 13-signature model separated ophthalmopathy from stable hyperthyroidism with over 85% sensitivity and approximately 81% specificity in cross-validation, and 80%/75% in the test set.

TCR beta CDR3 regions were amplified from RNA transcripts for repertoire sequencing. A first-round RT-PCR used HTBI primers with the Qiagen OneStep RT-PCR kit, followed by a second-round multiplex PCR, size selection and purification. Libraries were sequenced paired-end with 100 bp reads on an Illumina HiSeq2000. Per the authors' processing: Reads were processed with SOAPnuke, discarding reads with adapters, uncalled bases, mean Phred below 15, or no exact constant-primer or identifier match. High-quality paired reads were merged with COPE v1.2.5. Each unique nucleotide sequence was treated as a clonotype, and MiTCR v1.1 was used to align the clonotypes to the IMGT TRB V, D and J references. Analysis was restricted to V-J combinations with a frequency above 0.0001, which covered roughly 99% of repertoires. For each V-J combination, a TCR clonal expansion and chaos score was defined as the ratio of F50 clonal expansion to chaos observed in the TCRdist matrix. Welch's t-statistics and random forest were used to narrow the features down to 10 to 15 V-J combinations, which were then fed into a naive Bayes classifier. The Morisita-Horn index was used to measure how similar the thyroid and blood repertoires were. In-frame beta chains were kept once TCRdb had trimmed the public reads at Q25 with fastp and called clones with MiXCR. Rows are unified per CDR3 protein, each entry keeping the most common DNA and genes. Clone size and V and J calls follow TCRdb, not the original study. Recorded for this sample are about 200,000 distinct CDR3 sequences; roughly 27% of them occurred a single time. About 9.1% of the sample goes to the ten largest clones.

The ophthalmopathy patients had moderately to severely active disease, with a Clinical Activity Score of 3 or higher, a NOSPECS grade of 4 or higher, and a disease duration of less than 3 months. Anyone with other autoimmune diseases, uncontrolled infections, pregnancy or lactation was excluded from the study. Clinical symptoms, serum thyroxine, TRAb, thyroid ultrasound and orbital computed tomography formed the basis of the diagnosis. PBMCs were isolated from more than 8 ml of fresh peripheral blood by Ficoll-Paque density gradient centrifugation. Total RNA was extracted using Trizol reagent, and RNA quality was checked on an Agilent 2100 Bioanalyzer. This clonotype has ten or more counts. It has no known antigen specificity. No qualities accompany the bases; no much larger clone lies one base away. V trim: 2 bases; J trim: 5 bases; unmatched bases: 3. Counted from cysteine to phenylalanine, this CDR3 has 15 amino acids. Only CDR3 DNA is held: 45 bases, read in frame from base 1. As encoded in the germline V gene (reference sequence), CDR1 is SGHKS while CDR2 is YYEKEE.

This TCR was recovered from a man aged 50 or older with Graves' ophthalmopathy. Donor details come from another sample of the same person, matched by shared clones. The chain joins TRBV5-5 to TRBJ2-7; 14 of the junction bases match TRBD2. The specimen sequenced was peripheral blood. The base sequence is TGTGCCAGCAGCTTCGGGACTAGCGGGAGTGACGAGCAGTACTTC. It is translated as CASSFGTSGSDEQYF.